Below, 4 T cell receptor beta chains from the same sample are listed, as sequenced in a study of technical replicates of blood from a handful of donors. Sequenced by immunoSEQ multiplex PCR; TCRdb stores in-frame clones only, minus some. The profile shows about 79,000 clones, around 94% of them singletons. Sequences were obtained from T cells isolated from PBMCs. The receptors derive from a human donor in good health.

This rearrangement joins TRBV19 to TRBJ1-1, with a tentative D call TRBD1 (5 bases). The germline V gene encodes CDR1 LNHDA and CDR2 SQIVND (reference sequence). V lost 0 bases and J 1 base, leaving 9 bases between the germline ends. The CDR3 runs to 15 residues. The CDR3 nucleotides read TGTGCCAGTAGTATAGAGAGAGGACAGAACACTGAAGCTTTCTTT. It yields the protein CASSIERGQNTEAFF. Combining the CDR3 with reference TRBV19 and TRBJ1-1 gives the whole variable domain DGGITQSPKYLFRKEGQNVTLSCEQNLNHDAMYWYRQDPGQGLRLIYYSQIVNDFQKGDIAEGYSVSREKKESFPLTVTSAQKNPTAFYLCASSIERGQNTEAFFGQGTRLTVV.

The chain carries TRBV2 and TRBJ2-6; D is unclear. The V gene lost 3 bases and the J gene lost 3 bases, with 6 bases spanning the gap. The CDR3 has 14 residues. The germline gives CDR1 SNHLY, CDR2 FYNNEI. CDR3 protein: CASSDRVGANVLTF. The DNA of the CDR3 is TGTGCCAGCAGTGATCGAGTTGGGGCCAACGTCCTGACTTTC.

The J gene is TRBJ1-2, the V gene TRBV7-9, with 10 nucleotides matching TRBD1. CDR3 length: 18 amino acids. The germline CDR1 and CDR2 sequences are SEHNR and FQNEAQ (reference sequence). The V segment lost 4 bases and the J segment 3 bases; nucleotides outside the gene matches: 14. The CDR3 DNA reads TGTGCCAGCAGCTCCCCAATTCGCACGACAGGGGGCGACTATGGCTACACCTTC. Protein sequence: CASSSPIRTTGGDYGYTF.

The genes are TRBV5-1 and TRBJ2-1; 7 bases match TRBD2. The CDR3 runs to 17 residues. V lost 6 bases, J lost 0 bases, and 12 bases stayed unmatched. Germline V gives CDR1 SGHRS, CDR2 YFSETQ. The CDR3 protein is CASKLAGRGSSYNEQFF. CDR3 bases: TGCGCCAGCAAGCTTGCAGGGCGCGGGAGCTCCTACAATGAGCAGTTCTTC.